This passage covers 18 T cell receptor beta chains from one sample sequenced in a study of human T cells and chemical hapten exposure. The time point: pre-sensitization, week 0. Treatment noted: therapeutic diphenylcyclopropenone sensitization with weekly scalp DPC. TCRdb used MiXCR to reprocess the RACE reads, holding one entry per CDR3 protein. The sample lists about 260,000 distinct CDR3 sequences; more than 6.5% were seen once. This specimen was whole blood, taken in connection with sensitization to the hapten diphenylcyclopropenone (DPC). All receptors come from a woman aged 40-49 years with alopecia areata. Some clones in this sample may be carry-over from other donors' samples.

This clonotype appeared many times. CDR3 loop: CASSQARGGRQGNGYTF. The CDR3 DNA reads TGCGCCAGCAGCCAAGCCAGGGGCGGTCGGCAGGGGAATGGCTACACCTTC. The J gene is TRBJ1-2, the V gene TRBV4-1; D is perhaps TRBD1 (6 bases). Trimming stripped 1 base from V and 6 bases from J, with 21 bases between. Germline values: CDR1 MGHRA, CDR2 YSYEKL. The CDR3 runs to 17 residues.

This clonotype was recorded many times. The chain recombines TRBV29-1 with TRBJ2-7; 14 nucleotides align to TRBD2. Looked up from germline, CDR1 is SQVTM and CDR2 is ANQGSEA. V dropped 7 bases and J dropped 5; count of bases not matched to a gene: 16. The CDR3 extends over 17 amino acids. The DNA for the CDR3 is TGCAGCGCCCGGACTAGCGGGAGGTTTGGGAGTCCCGACGAGCAGTACTTC. It encodes CSARTSGRFGSPDEQYF.

Ten or more counts support this clonotype. CDR3 in DNA: TGTGCCAGCAGCTTGGGCGGGAGCAACACCGGGGAGCTGTTTTTT. Its protein product is CASSLGGSNTGELFF. V usage is TRBV7-9 and J usage is TRBJ2-2; 7 bases are shared with TRBD2. With 3 bases clipped from V and 2 bases from J, the junction kept 3 bases outside the gene matches. Germline V gives CDR1 SEHNR, CDR2 FQNEAQ (reference sequence). This CDR3 comprises 15 residues.

This clonotype was counted many times. The rearrangement uses TRBV7-2 and TRBJ2-2; the D is unclear. The germline CDR1 and CDR2 sequences are SGHTA and FQGNSA. V shed 1 base and J shed 2 bases, with 11 bases lying between them. The CDR3 runs to 16 residues. In nucleotides, the CDR3 is TGTGCCAGCAGCTTAGGGGGAAACCTTAACACCGGGGAGCTGTTTTTT. As protein: CASSLGGNLNTGELFF.

This clonotype was counted only a few times. As DNA, the CDR3 is TGTGCCAGCGGCGAAGGAGTAGCGGACTACACAGATACGCAGTATTTT. Its protein product is CASGEGVADYTDTQYF. This sequence joins TRBV9 and TRBJ2-3, with TRBD2 as a possible D gene (6 bases). This CDR3 contains 16 residues. Germline V gene lookup returns CDR1 SGDLS and CDR2 YYNGEE. Trimming took 7 bases from V and 2 from J, leaving 20 bases between them.

This chain joins TRBV7-8 and TRBJ1-6; D gene unclear. V lost 1 base to trimming and J lost 1 base, with 11 bases between them. The CDR3 covers 17 residues. CDR1 and CDR2 (germline): SGHVS, FQNEAQ. CDR3 protein: CASSLGTGSSYNSPLHF. The DNA for the CDR3 is TGTGCCAGCAGCTTAGGTACCGGGAGTTCCTATAATTCACCCCTCCACTTT.

This clonotype turned up a few times. The chain has TRBV7-2 and TRBJ2-7; perhaps TRBD1 as D (6 bases). V was trimmed by 5 bases and J by 5 bases, leaving 16 bases between them. The CDR3 is 14 residues long. CDR1 and CDR2 from the germline V gene are SGHTA and FQGNSA. CDR3 DNA sequence: TGTGCCAGCAGCAAGGGACACACGGGCCACGAGCAGTACTTC. This gives the protein CASSKGHTGHEQYF.

The V call is TRBV20-1, the J call TRBJ2-6; TRBD2 aligns across 13 bases. Germline V gene data show CDR1 as DFQATT and CDR2 as SNEGSKA (reference sequence). The V and J ends lost 6 bases and 1 base, in that order; junction bases with no gene match: 3. This CDR3 spans 16 amino acids. CDR3 amino acids: CSARGLAGSGANVLTF. The DNA for the CDR3 is TGCAGTGCCCGGGGACTAGCGGGATCTGGGGCCAACGTCCTGACTTTC.

This clonotype was seen a handful of times. The chain uses TRBV7-2 and TRBJ2-1; 10 bases agree with TRBD1. J was trimmed by 9 bases and V by 4 bases; bases with no gene match: 15. The CDR3 runs 17 residues. Germline CDR1 reads SGHTA; CDR2 reads FQGNSA. The CDR3 sequence is CASSSGGTGAGWSEQFF. The CDR3 bases are TGTGCCAGCAGCTCTGGTGGGACAGGGGCGGGATGGAGTGAGCAGTTCTTC.

The table lists this clonotype with a few counts. This rearrangement joins TRBV5-1 to TRBJ2-2; D is perhaps TRBD1 or TRBD2 (5 bases each). Germline lookup yields CDR1 SGHRS and CDR2 YFSETQ. V lost 2 bases, J lost 0 bases, and 11 bases lay in between. The CDR3 has 16 amino acids. The chain's CDR3 is CASSFLGDTNTGELFF. CDR3 in DNA: TGCGCCAGCAGCTTTTTGGGGGATACGAACACCGGGGAGCTGTTTTTT.

The sample holds many counts of this clonotype. The J gene is TRBJ1-3, the V gene TRBV29-1; D remains unclear. Germline V gene lookup returns CDR1 SQVTM and CDR2 ANQGSEA. Trimming removed 4 bases at V and 0 bases at J, with 7 bases between. The CDR3 sequence is 13 residues long. The CDR3 DNA follows: TGCAGCGTTGGGACCCGCTCTGGAAACACCATATATTTT. Translating gives CSVGTRSGNTIYF.

This clonotype came up many times. The chain carries TRBV5-1 and TRBJ2-3; 11 bases align to TRBD1. Trimming cost V 3 bases and J 5 bases; bases outside gene matches: 5. The germline V gene has CDR1 SGHRS and CDR2 YFSETQ. The CDR3 has 15 amino acids. CDR3 amino acids: CASSYGQGAKDTQYF. CDR3 bases: TGCGCCAGCAGCTATGGACAGGGGGCGAAAGATACGCAGTATTTT.

This chain connects TRBV6-5 to TRBJ2-3, with D maybe TRBD2 (5 bases). The CDR3 consists of 13 residues. CDR1 MNHEY and CDR2 SVGAGI come from the germline V gene. V lost 8 bases, J lost 1 base, and 10 bases lay in between. The CDR3 region is CASRVGGTDTQYF. CDR3 DNA: TGTGCCAGCCGGGTCGGGGGCACAGATACGCAGTATTTT.

This clonotype was seen a handful of times. V and J are TRBV21-1 and TRBJ1-5; TRBD1 is the table's D call, not checked against the DNA. TRBV21-1 is a pseudogene locus. The CDR3 is made up of 18 amino acids. The CDR3 region is CASSKAMRAGDGNQPQHF. The CDR3 DNA reads TGTGCCAGCAGCAAAGCAATGAGAGCAGGGGATGGCAATCAGCCCCAGCATTTT.

V and J are TRBV5-1 and TRBJ2-7; maybe TRBD1 (6 bases). Deletions cut 2 bases from V and 6 bases from J, with 12 bases between. This CDR3 is built from 13 residues. Germline V gives CDR1 SGHRS, CDR2 YFSETQ. This CDR3 reads CASSLTGSGEQYF. CDR3 in DNA: TGCGCCAGCAGCTTAACAGGGTCGGGCGAGCAGTACTTC.

CDR3 DNA: TGTGCCAGGGCTGCGGGTTTATCTAGCACAGATACGCAGTATTTT. Its protein product is CARAAGLSSTDTQYF. The rearrangement joins TRBV9 to TRBJ2-3; TRBD2 is a possible D gene (5 bases). The CDR3 is 15 amino acids. Trimming cost V 8 bases and J 0 bases, with 16 bases left between them. Per the germline V gene, CDR1 is SGDLS and CDR2 is YYNGEE.

This clonotype was counted a few times. The rearrangement links TRBV9 to TRBJ2-1; 9 bases line up with TRBD2. The CDR3 has 15 residues. CDR1 and CDR2 (germline): SGDLS, YYNGEE. J gave up 7 bases and V 2 bases, and 7 bases lay outside the gene matches. CDR3 protein: CASSVGGRAVNEQFF. The CDR3 region has the DNA TGTGCCAGCAGCGTTGGCGGGAGGGCGGTTAATGAGCAGTTCTTC.

This clonotype was seen repeatedly, ten times or more. This chain joins TRBV5-1 and TRBJ2-1; D unresolved. The CDR3 is 13 residues long. Germline CDR1 and CDR2: SGHRS and YFSETQ. The V and J ends lost 0 bases and 10 bases respectively, with 11 bases between them. The CDR3 protein is CASSLEGLDEQFF. DNA of the CDR3: TGCGCCAGCAGCTTGGAAGGTTTGGACGAGCAGTTCTTC.